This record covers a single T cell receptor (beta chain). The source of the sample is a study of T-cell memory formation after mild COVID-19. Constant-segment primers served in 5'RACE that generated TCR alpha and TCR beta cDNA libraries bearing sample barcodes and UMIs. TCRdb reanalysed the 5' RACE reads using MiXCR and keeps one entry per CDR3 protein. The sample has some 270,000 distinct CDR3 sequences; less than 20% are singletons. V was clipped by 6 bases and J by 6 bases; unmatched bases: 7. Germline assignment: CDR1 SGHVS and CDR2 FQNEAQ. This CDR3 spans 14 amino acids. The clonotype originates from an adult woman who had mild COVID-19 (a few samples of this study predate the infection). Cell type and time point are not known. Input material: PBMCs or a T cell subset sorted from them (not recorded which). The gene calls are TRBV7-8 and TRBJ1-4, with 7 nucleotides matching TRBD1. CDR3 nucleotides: TGTGCCAGCAGTTACCGGGACAGATATGAAAAACTGTTTTTT. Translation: CASSYRDRYEKLFF.